This T cell receptor (beta chain) was captured in a study of shared clonotypes between healthy human individuals. The CDR3 loop spans 15 amino acids. Germline values: CDR1 SEHNR, CDR2 FQNEAQ (reference sequence). V gave up 5 bases and J gave up 4 bases, with 15 bases separating them. All donors were healthy HIV-negative adults lacking recent acute infections or vaccinations. Original data processing: Filtering differed, since immunoSEQ gave only junction sequences and no quality scores. Produced via immunoSEQ multiplex PCR; TCRdb's table is partial and in-frame only. D and trimming come from the DNA, and the V and J calls and clone size come from that table. The data contain under 2,500,000 clones, 90% to 96% of them seen just once; the ten biggest clones take up more than 0.1%.

Material: naive CD4+ T cells sorted from blood. Subset denoted: CD45RA+ positively selected. The V gene is TRBV7-9, the J gene TRBJ1-5; TRBD1 might be the D (6 bases). This clonotype was obtained from a man in his late teens or twenties in good health. The CDR3 nucleotides read TGTGCCAGCAGCGCCCAACAGGGAGATAATCAGCCCCAGCATTTT. Residues: CASSAQQGDNQPQHF.